The present entry profiles one TCR beta chain with its context. Authors' data handling: For nucleated cells, counts were estimated from reference gene primer amplification. The method was immunoSEQ multiplex PCR; TCRdb's version includes in-frame clones alone and lacks a portion of them. V and J calls and clone size are those listed in that table; D and trimming were worked out from the DNA. The table includes 120,000 or so clones, around four fifths detected once. This entry is derived from a study of blood T cell repertoires in COVID-19. Study as a whole: PBMCs, B-cell-depleted T cells, or T cells provided the cDNA or gDNA that made up the material.

V lost 11 bases and J 1 base, leaving 16 bases between the germline ends. The CDR3 runs to 14 residues. CDR1 and CDR2 from the germline V gene are SNHLY and FYNNEI. The receptor comes from a human donor in a cohort sampled during active COVID-19. The chain uses TRBV2 and TRBJ2-3; maybe TRBD1 (5 bases). The source material was peripheral blood. The CDR3 here is CASVGLQGTDTQYF. As DNA, the CDR3 is TGTGCCTCCGTCGGGTTACAGGGCACAGATACGCAGTATTTT.